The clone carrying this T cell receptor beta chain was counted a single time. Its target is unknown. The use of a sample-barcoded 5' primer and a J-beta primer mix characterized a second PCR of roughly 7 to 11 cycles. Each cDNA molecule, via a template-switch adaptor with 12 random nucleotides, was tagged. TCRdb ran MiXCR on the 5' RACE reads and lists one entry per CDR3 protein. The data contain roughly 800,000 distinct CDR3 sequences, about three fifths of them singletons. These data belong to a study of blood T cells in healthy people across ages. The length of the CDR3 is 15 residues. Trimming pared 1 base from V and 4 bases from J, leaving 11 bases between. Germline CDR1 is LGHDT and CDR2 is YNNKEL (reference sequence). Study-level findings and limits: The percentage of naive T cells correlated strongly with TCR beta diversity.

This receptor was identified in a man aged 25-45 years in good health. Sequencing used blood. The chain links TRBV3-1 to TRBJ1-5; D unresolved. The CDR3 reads CASSQGGGLNQPQHF. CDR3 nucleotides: TGTGCCAGCAGCCAAGGTGGCGGACTGAATCAGCCCCAGCATTTT.